These 24 T cell receptor beta chains came from one sample sequenced in a study of blood T cell repertoires in COVID-19. Profiling relied on immunoSEQ multiplex PCR, and the TCRdb table lists in-frame clones only, not all of them. The data contain approximately 280,000 clones, around 87% of them singletons. Sequencing used peripheral blood. These receptor sequences come from a woman aged 25 to 45 who had recovered from COVID-19.

This chain connects TRBV10-3 to TRBJ2-3; 7 bases map to TRBD2. Germline lookup yields CDR1 ENHRY and CDR2 SYGVKD. The CDR3 covers 14 residues. V was clipped by 3 bases and J by 5 bases; unmatched bases: 5. CDR3 nucleotides: TGTGCCATCAGTGATGGCGGGGGTGAAGATACGCAGTATTTT. Its protein is CAISDGGGEDTQYF.

This chain connects TRBV3-1 (or the pseudogene TRBV3-2) to TRBJ2-7; D may be TRBD2 (5 bases). CDR1 LGHDT and CDR2 YNNKEL come from the germline V gene (reference sequence). The CDR3 sequence is 14 residues long. Trimming shortened V by 2 bases and J by 0 bases, and 8 bases separated the two germline ends. The CDR3, as DNA: TGTGCCAGCAGCCAAACGGGGAGCTCCTACGAGCAGTACTTC. This translates into CASSQTGSSYEQYF.

V usage is TRBV7-8 and J usage is TRBJ2-7; 9 bases fit TRBD1. Germline V CDR1 and CDR2: SGHVS, FQNEAQ. V was clipped by 6 bases and J by 5 bases; unmatched bases: 5. CDR3 size: 13 residues. CDR3 region: CASRSRTGDEQYF. CDR3 nucleotide sequence: TGTGCCAGCAGATCCCGGACAGGGGACGAGCAGTACTTC.

The V call is TRBV18, the J call TRBJ2-1; 10 bases are shared with TRBD2. Germline V gene sequence: CDR1 KGHSH, CDR2 LQKENI. V gave up 2 bases and J gave up 9 bases; unmatched junction bases: 7. This CDR3 is built from 15 residues. CDR3 loop: CASSPSLAGEGEQFF. CDR3 sequence (DNA): TGTGCCAGCTCACCATCCCTAGCGGGAGAGGGTGAGCAGTTCTTC.

The V gene is TRBV7-2, the J gene TRBJ1-1; D possibly corresponds to TRBD1 (5 bases). Trimming removed 1 base at V and 5 bases at J, with 14 bases between. This CDR3 is 15 amino acids long. Germline-derived CDR1 and CDR2 are SGHTA and FQGNSA. CDR3 sequence: CASSLGGREGTEAFF. The CDR3 nucleotides read TGTGCCAGCAGCTTAGGGGGGAGGGAAGGGACTGAAGCTTTCTTT. Supplemented by reference TRBV7-2 and TRBJ1-1, the full variable domain reads GAGVSQSPSNKVTEKGKDVELRCDPISGHTALYWYRQSLGQGLEFLIYFQGNSAPDKSGLPSDRFSAERTGGSVSTLTIQRTQQEDSAVYLCASSLGGREGTEAFFGQGTRLTVV.

V and J are TRBV7-2 and TRBJ2-7, with 7 positions matching TRBD1. The CDR3 loop spans 15 amino acids. After removal of 5 bases from V and 2 bases from J, the junction contained 9 bases not matched to a gene. Germline assignment: CDR1 SGHTA and CDR2 FQGNSA. This chain's CDR3 is CASSLGTVQAYEQYF. CDR3 nucleotide sequence: TGTGCCAGCAGCCTAGGGACAGTACAAGCCTACGAGCAGTACTTC. Variable domain in full (rest from reference TRBV7-2 and TRBJ2-7): GAGVSQSPSNKVTEKGKDVELRCDPISGHTALYWYRQSLGQGLEFLIYFQGNSAPDKSGLPSDRFSAERTGGSVSTLTIQRTQQEDSAVYLCASSLGTVQAYEQYFGPGTRLTVT.

Comments on this clone: Sequence at one end of the junction differs from germline and may be a read error. The chain recombines TRBV5-4 with TRBJ2-7; weak D call: TRBD2 (5 bases). Germline V gene data show CDR1 as SGHNT and CDR2 as YYREEE (reference sequence). There are 15 residues in the CDR3. For the CDR3, the DNA is TGTGCCAGCAGCTTGAGTCCTGGTGTGGACCCGGGGAATTTATTC. Amino acids: CASSLSPGVDPGNLF.

The chain uses TRBV5-1 and TRBJ2-7; 9 positions match TRBD2. CDR1 and CDR2 (germline): SGHRS, YFSETQ. V shed 0 bases and J 2 bases; nucleotides not matched to a gene: 6. This CDR3 comprises 16 residues. The CDR3 coding sequence is TGCGCCAGCAGCTTGGCCTTGACTAGCGGAACCTACGAGCAGTACTTC. Amino acids: CASSLALTSGTYEQYF.

The V call is TRBV5-8, the J call TRBJ2-7; 7 bases line up with TRBD2. CDR3 size: 15 residues. Unmatched junction bases numbered 10, after V lost 4 bases and J lost 3 bases. The germline V gene has CDR1 SGHTS and CDR2 YDEGEE. The CDR3 nucleotides read TGTGCCAGCAGCCCGGCTTTAGGGACTAACTACGAGCAGTACTTC. It yields the protein CASSPALGTNYEQYF.

The J gene is TRBJ1-2, the V gene TRBV19, with TRBD1 matching 7 bases. Germline CDR1 reads LNHDA; CDR2 reads SQIVND (reference sequence). Trimming took 5 bases from V and 0 from J; bases not matched to a gene: 3. This CDR3 spans 14 amino acids. The CDR3 DNA is TGTGCCAGTAGTTGGGACAGCTCTAACTATGGCTACACCTTC. This encodes CASSWDSSNYGYTF.

The J gene is TRBJ1-1, the V gene TRBV27, with D possibly TRBD1 on 5 matching bases. The V gene lost 4 bases and the J gene lost 4 bases, with 13 bases spanning the gap. The germline CDR1 and CDR2 sequences are MNHEY and SMNVEV (reference sequence). The CDR3 runs to 14 residues. The CDR3 loop is CASSSNFRATEAFF. CDR3 nucleotide sequence: TGTGCCAGCAGTTCTAACTTCAGGGCCACTGAAGCTTTCTTT.

The chain employs TRBV19 and TRBJ1-2, with 7 bases lining up with TRBD1. The CDR3 has 13 residues. Looked up from germline, CDR1 is LNHDA and CDR2 is SQIVND (reference sequence). With V trimmed by 6 bases and J by 4 bases, 5 bases remained unmatched. The CDR3 sequence: CASSRQGPYGYTF. CDR3 nucleotides: TGTGCCAGTAGCCGACAGGGACCCTATGGCTACACCTTC.

The V call is TRBV27, the J call TRBJ2-5; 7 positions match TRBD1. Germline CDR1 is MNHEY and CDR2 is SMNVEV (reference sequence). This CDR3 region has 15 residues. V trimming: 5 bases; J trimming: 5 bases; junction bases outside the gene matches: 11. CDR3 residues: CASSPHRGVGETQYF. The DNA for the CDR3 is TGTGCCAGCAGTCCCCACAGGGGTGTAGGGGAGACCCAGTACTTC.

The rearrangement joins TRBV9 to TRBJ1-2, with 9 bases lining up with TRBD1. Germline lookup yields CDR1 SGDLS and CDR2 YYNGEE. The CDR3 runs to 13 residues. J was trimmed by 5 bases and V by 3 bases; bases with no gene match: 2. The CDR3 reads CASSAGTGYGYTF. The CDR3 bases are TGTGCCAGCAGCGCCGGGACAGGGTATGGCTACACCTTC.

The V and J genes are TRBV3-1 (or the pseudogene TRBV3-2) and TRBJ2-1; 8 bases match TRBD1. The germline V gene encodes CDR1 LGHDT and CDR2 YNNKEL (reference sequence). This CDR3 has 14 residues. The J segment lost 8 bases and the V segment lost 2 bases, leaving 5 bases of the junction unmatched. The CDR3 DNA sequence: TGTGCCAGCAGCCAACAGGGGGCCACGGATGAGCAGTTCTTC. It codes for CASSQQGATDEQFF.

The chain has TRBV10-3 and TRBJ2-3; D ambiguous. Germline CDR1 is ENHRY and CDR2 is SYGVKD. The CDR3 runs to 14 residues. V dropped 2 bases and J dropped 0 bases, with 6 bases sitting between them. CDR3 amino acids: CAISETRSTDTQYF. The DNA for the CDR3 is TGTGCCATCAGTGAGACCCGGAGCACAGATACGCAGTATTTT.

The chain has TRBV3-1 (or the pseudogene TRBV3-2) and TRBJ1-1; D possibly corresponds to TRBD1 (6 bases). The CDR3 runs to 15 residues. V gave up 1 base and J gave up 1 base, with 10 bases separating them. Germline-derived CDR1 and CDR2 are LGHDT and YNNKEL (reference sequence). In DNA, the CDR3 is TGTGCCAGCAGCCAAGGGGGCAGGGGGAACACTGAAGCTTTCTTT. Protein product: CASSQGGRGNTEAFF.

This rearrangement joins TRBV28 to TRBJ1-2, with 8 bases matching TRBD1. Per germline, CDR1 MDHEN and CDR2 SYDVKM. The CDR3 spans 14 residues. Trimming at V came to 3 bases and at J to 6 bases, leaving 6 bases not matched to a gene. The CDR3 is CASSLEDRDDGYTF. CDR3 nucleotides: TGTGCCAGCAGTTTGGAGGACAGGGACGATGGCTACACCTTC.

This chain uses TRBV5-1 with TRBJ2-1, with 8 bases matching TRBD1. The trim removed 4 bases at V and 14 bases at J, leaving 2 bases unmatched. This CDR3 has 10 amino acids. CDR1 and CDR2 (germline): SGHRS, YFSETQ. The CDR3 reads CASSETGEFF. The CDR3 bases are TGCGCCAGCAGCGAGACAGGGGAGTTCTTC.

A single count supports this clone. The rearrangement uses TRBV10-1 and TRBJ2-3; TRBD2 matches 12 bases. The CDR3 is 16 amino acids. Germline CDR1 WNHNN, CDR2 SYGVQD (reference sequence). V trimming: 4 bases; J trimming: 2 bases; junction bases outside the gene matches: 4. CDR3 amino acids: CASSASGGGLTDTQYF. DNA for the CDR3: TGCGCCAGCAGTGCTAGCGGGGGGGGTCTCACAGATACGCAGTATTTT.

This clone has only a few counts. In DNA, the CDR3 is TGTGCCACCAGTGCCGGGGACAGGGGCGATCAGCCCCAGCATTTT. Protein sequence: CATSAGDRGDQPQHF. The rearrangement links TRBV24-1 to TRBJ1-5; 10 positions match TRBD1. Germline V CDR1 and CDR2: KGHDR, SFDVKD. The trim removed 5 bases at V and 5 bases at J, leaving 5 bases unmatched. This CDR3 spans 15 amino acids.

The genes are TRBV3-1 (or the pseudogene TRBV3-2) and TRBJ2-7; D is perhaps TRBD1 (5 bases). With 3 bases removed from V and 3 bases from J, the gap between germline ends came to 15 bases. Germline V gene sequence: CDR1 LGHDT, CDR2 YNNKEL (reference sequence). The CDR3 extends over 15 amino acids. CDR3 in amino acids: CASSHSYQGLYEQYF. CDR3 nucleotides: TGTGCCAGCAGCCATTCTTATCAGGGTCTCTACGAGCAGTACTTC.

J is TRBJ1-5 and V is TRBV6-5; a weak D match, TRBD1 (6 bases). This CDR3 is 15 amino acids long. Germline V gene sequence: CDR1 MNHEY, CDR2 SVGAGI. V was trimmed by 0 bases and J by 5 bases, leaving 11 bases between them. The CDR3 reads CASSYSGGAHQPQHF. In DNA form, the CDR3 reads TGTGCCAGCAGTTACTCGGGGGGGGCCCATCAGCCCCAGCATTTT.

The count of this clone is one. V and J are TRBV19 and TRBJ2-2, with 7 positions matching TRBD2. The J segment lost 6 bases and the V segment lost 7 bases, leaving 8 bases of the junction unmatched. The length of the CDR3 is 14 residues. Per germline, CDR1 LNHDA and CDR2 SQIVND (reference sequence). CDR3 bases: TGTGCCAGTACCCTTGGCGGGAGCGCCGGGGAGCTGTTTTTT. Protein sequence: CASTLGGSAGELFF.